This entry features one TCR beta chain sequence. Only one count was recorded for this clone. Its antigen specificity is not known. One base away there is no much larger clone; base qualities are not given. Reading from cysteine to phenylalanine, the CDR3 counts 17 amino acids. Solely the CDR3 DNA is kept, with 51 bases framed from the first base. According to the germline V gene, CDR1 reads SGDLS and CDR2 reads YYNGEE. Trimming takes 0 bases off V and 6 bases off J; junction bases not matched to a gene: 9. These data belong to a study of blood T cell repertoires in COVID-19 (TCRdb year 2020). Describing the broader study: Samples covering the acute and convalescent phases of COVID-19 were provided by collaborators in the United States, Italy and Spain. A de-identified subject ID, COVID-19 status, age in years and sex were almost always included in the sample metadata. The material from the prospective study consisted of cDNA or gDNA derived from T cells, B-cell-depleted T cells, or PBMCs. Deeply sampled blood TCRbeta repertoires from subjects exposed to, actively infected with, or recovered from COVID-19 were included in the dataset. The samples were drawn from the first 160 participants of the ongoing ImmuneRACE study and from 1,200 or so subjects provided by 6 global collaborators. The repertoires were released in a freely available public database intended as a resource for research on the immune response to SARS-CoV-2. Where available, HLA class I and class II types were taken from metadata supplied by the sample provider and were not determined by assay-based typing. What the research found in general, with its limitations: The amount of clinical and demographic metadata varied by source and participant and was provided uncurated.

TCRbeta CDR3 regions were amplified from genomic DNA by means of the immunoSEQ Assay, a bias-controlled multiplex PCR. Per the source publication's procedure: The number of nucleated cells in each sample was estimated by amplification of reference gene primers within the assay. To quantify the absolute abundance of each unique TCRbeta CDR3 rearrangement, sequence reads were collapsed and filtered. For each sample, productive Simpson clonality was calculated as the square root of Simpson's diversity index across productive rearrangements. TCRdb obtained this table from immuneACCESS and retained in-frame rearrangements with V and J assigned. These tables miss some clones; where compared with another copy, unresolved V genes account for less than half of the shortfall, and the remainder is unexplained. Clonal size and the V and J genes are those of that table, whereas D and trimming came from the DNA. The sample table contains 150,000 or so clones; only one count was recorded for about 89% of them. The leading ten clones occupy around 4.5% of the sample.

At one collaborating source in Seattle, patients were enrolled during active infection and were followed longitudinally through the course of disease. Collaborating institutions collected whole blood in K2EDTA tubes following their own protocols. For TCRbeta analysis, collaborator samples were shipped as frozen whole blood, as isolated PBMCs, or as DNA extracted from either sample type. The clonotype was recovered from a man aged 55 to 70 with COVID-19, enrolled during active disease. Sequencing was performed on peripheral blood. The rearrangement combines TRBV9 with TRBJ2-1, with 10 junctional bases fitting TRBD1. Here is the DNA: TGTGCCAGCAGCGTAGAGGGGTGGGACAGGGGCATCAATGAGCAGTTCTTC. Translated, it reads CASSVEGWDRGINEQFF. The reference TRBV9 and TRBJ2-1 proteins fill in what lies around the CDR3, so the full variable domain reads DSGVTQTPKHLITATGQRVTLRCSPRSGDLSVYWYQQSLDQGLQFLIQYYNGEERAKGNILERFSAQQFPDLHSELNLSSLELGDSALYFCASSVEGWDRGINEQFFGPGTRLTVL.